This TCR beta chain derives from a study of a mutant IDH1 vaccine in newly diagnosed glioma. At the level of the study: It was radiotherapy, temozolomide, or both that patients received previously, with most receiving both.

Method: immunoSEQ multiplex PCR; TCRdb's copy keeps in-frame clones and lacks some. The profile shows nearly 70,000 clones, 79% of them singletons. The sample's time point: baseline, week 1 (first vaccination visit). Treatment specified: pre-vaccination baseline after standard-of-care therapy. Germline V gene lookup returns CDR1 SGDLS and CDR2 YYNGEE. This CDR3 is 15 amino acids long. Trimming removed 0 bases at V and 1 base at J, with 7 bases between. This sample comprised PBMCs, obtained from a glioma patient treated with radiotherapy, temozolomide or both. The TCR originated in a man between 50 and 59 years old with glioma. The chain joins TRBV9 to TRBJ2-2; TRBD1 might be the D (6 bases). The CDR3 loop reads CASSVEGQNTGELFF. The CDR3 coding sequence is TGTGCCAGCAGCGTAGAGGGACAGAACACCGGGGAGCTGTTTTTT.